This record looks at one T cell receptor (beta chain) sequence and its context. This sample is drawn from a study of T cell changes during pregnancy in multiple sclerosis. The table came from immunoSEQ multiplex PCR; TCRdb's copy has only in-frame clones and leaves some out. This table holds 35,000 to 50,000 clones, 88% found once. V was shortened by 0 bases and J by 2 bases, with 2 bases between the two germline ends. CDR3 size: 12 residues. Germline V gives CDR1 LGHNA, CDR2 YNFKEQ. The material sequenced was CD4+ T cells from peripheral blood mononuclear cells, taken in the second trimester of pregnancy. The chain uses TRBV4-2 and TRBJ2-7; D is unclear. The TCR comes from a female donor with multiple sclerosis, enrolled in a pregnancy study. For the CDR3, the DNA is TGTGCCAGCAGCCAAGACGCCTACGAGCAGTACTTC. Translation gives CASSQDAYEQYF.